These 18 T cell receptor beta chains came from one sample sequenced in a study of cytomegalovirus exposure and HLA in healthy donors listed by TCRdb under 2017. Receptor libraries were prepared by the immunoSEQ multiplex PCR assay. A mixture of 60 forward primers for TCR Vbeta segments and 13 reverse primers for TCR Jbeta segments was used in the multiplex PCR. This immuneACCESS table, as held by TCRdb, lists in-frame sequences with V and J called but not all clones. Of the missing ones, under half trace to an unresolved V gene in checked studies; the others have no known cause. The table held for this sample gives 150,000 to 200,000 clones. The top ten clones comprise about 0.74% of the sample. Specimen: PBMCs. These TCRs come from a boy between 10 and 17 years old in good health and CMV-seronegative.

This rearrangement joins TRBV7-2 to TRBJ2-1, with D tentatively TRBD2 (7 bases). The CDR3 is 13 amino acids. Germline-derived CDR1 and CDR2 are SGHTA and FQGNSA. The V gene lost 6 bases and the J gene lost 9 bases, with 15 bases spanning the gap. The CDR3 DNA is TGTGCCAGCAGTCAAAGGGGGGGTAGTGAGCAGTTCTTC. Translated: CASSQRGGSEQFF.

CDR3 sequence: CASSGGTGTLSNTIYF. DNA of the CDR3: TGTGCCAGCAGCGGAGGGACAGGAACTCTGTCGAACACCATATATTTT. V and J are TRBV9 and TRBJ1-3; 8 nucleotides line up with TRBD1. The CDR3 loop spans 16 amino acids. Germline V gives CDR1 SGDLS, CDR2 YYNGEE. V lost 3 bases, J lost 7 bases, and 12 bases stayed unmatched.

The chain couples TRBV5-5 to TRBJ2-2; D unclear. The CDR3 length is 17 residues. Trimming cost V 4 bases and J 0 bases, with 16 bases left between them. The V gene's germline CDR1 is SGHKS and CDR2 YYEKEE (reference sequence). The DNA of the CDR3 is TGTGCCAGCAGCCCTGTGGGTTTTCGGGCGAACACCGGGGAGCTGTTTTTT. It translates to CASSPVGFRANTGELFF.

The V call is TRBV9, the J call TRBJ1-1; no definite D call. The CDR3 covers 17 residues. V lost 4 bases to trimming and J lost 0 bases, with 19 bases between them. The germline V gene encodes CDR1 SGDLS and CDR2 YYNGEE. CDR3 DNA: TGTGCCAGCAGCTCAGGTGTAGGAAACCAAATGAACACTGAAGCTTTCTTT. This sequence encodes CASSSGVGNQMNTEAFF.

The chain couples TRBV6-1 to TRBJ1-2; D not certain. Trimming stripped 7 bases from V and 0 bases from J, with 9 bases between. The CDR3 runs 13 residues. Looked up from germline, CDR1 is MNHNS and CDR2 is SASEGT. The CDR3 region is CASKAQTNYGYTF. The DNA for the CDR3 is TGTGCCAGCAAGGCACAGACTAACTATGGCTACACCTTC.

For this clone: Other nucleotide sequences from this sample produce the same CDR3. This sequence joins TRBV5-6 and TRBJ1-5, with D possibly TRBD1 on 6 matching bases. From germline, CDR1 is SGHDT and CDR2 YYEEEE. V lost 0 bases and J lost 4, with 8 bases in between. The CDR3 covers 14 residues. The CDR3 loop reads CASSLGQVNQPQHF. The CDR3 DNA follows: TGTGCCAGCAGCTTGGGACAGGTAAATCAGCCCCAGCATTTT. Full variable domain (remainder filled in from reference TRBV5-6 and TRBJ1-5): DAGVTQSPTHLIKTRGQQVTLRCSPKSGHDTVSWYQQALGQGPQFIFQYYEEEERQRGNFPDRFSGHQFPNYSSELNVNALLLGDSALYLCASSLGQVNQPQHFGDGTRLSIL.

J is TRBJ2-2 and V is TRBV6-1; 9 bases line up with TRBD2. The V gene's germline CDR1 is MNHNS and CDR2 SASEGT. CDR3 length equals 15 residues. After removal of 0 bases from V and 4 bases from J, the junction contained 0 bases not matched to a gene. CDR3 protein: CASSEASGGTGELFF. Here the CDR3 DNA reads TGTGCCAGCAGTGAAGCTAGCGGGGGCACCGGGGAGCTGTTTTTT.

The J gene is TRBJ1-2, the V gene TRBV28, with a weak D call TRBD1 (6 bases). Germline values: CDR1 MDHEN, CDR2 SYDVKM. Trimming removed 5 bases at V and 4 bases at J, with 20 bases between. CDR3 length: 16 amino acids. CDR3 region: CASSVGGFREGYGYTF. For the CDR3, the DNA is TGTGCCAGCAGTGTGGGGGGCTTCAGGGAGGGCTATGGCTACACCTTC.

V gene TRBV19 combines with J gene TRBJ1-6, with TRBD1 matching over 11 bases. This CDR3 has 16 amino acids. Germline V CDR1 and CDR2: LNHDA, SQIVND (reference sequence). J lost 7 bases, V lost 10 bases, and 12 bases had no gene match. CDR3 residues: CATSDRGHLGNSPLHF. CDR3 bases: TGTGCCACCTCGGACAGGGGGCATCTCGGCAATTCACCCCTCCACTTT.

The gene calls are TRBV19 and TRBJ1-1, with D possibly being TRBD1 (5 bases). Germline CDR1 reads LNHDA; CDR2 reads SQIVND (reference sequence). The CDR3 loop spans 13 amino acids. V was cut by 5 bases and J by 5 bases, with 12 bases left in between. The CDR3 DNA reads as TGTGCCAGTAGTCGACAGTCCGGTACTGAAGCTTTCTTT. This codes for CASSRQSGTEAFF.

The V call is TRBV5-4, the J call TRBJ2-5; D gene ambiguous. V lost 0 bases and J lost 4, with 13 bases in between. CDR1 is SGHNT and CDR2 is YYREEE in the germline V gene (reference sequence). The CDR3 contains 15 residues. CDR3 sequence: CASSLVPGSIETQYF. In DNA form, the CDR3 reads TGTGCCAGCAGCTTGGTACCCGGGTCCATAGAGACCCAGTACTTC.

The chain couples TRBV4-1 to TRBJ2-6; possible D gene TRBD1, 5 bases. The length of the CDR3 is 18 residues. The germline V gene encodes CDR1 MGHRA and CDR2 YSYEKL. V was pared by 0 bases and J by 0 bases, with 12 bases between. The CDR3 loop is CASSQDGTDNSGANVLTF. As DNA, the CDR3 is TGCGCCAGCAGCCAAGATGGAACGGACAACTCTGGGGCCAACGTCCTGACTTTC.

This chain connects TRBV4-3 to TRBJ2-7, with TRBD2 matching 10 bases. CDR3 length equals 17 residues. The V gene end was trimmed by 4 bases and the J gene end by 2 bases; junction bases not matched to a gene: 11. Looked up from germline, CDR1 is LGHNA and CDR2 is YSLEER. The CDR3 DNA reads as TGCGCCAGCAGCCCGATCCGGACTAGCGGTATAGCCTACGAGCAGTACTTC. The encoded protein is CASSPIRTSGIAYEQYF.

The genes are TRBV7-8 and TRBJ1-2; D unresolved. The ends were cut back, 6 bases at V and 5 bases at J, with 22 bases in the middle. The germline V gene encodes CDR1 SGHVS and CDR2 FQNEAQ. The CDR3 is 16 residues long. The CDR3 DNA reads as TGTGCCAGCAGACCCACCGAGATAGAATCGCCTTATGGCTACACCTTC. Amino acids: CASRPTEIESPYGYTF.

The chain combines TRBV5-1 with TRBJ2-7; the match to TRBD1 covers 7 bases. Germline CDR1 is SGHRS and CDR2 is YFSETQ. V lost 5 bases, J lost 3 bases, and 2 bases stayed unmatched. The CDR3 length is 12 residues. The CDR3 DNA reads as TGCGCCAGCAGGACAGGGAACTACGAGCAGTACTTC. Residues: CASRTGNYEQYF. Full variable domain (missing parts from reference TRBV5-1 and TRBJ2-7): KAGVTQTPRYLIKTRGQQVTLSCSPISGHRSVSWYQQTPGQGLQFLFEYFSETQRNKGNFPGRFSGRQFSNSRSEMNVSTLELGDSALYLCASRTGNYEQYFGPGTRLTVT.

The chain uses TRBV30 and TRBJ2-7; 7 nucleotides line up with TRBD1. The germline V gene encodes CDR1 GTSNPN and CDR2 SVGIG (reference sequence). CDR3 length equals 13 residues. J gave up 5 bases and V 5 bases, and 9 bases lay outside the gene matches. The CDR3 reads CAWDRDLRDEQYF. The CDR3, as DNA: TGTGCCTGGGACAGGGATTTAAGGGACGAGCAGTACTTC.

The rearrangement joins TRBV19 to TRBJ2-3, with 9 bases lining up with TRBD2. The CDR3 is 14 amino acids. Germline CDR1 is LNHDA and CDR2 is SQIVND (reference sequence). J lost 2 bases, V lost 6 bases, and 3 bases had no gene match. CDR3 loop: CASRVAGATDTQYF. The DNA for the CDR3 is TGTGCCAGTAGGGTAGCGGGGGCCACAGATACGCAGTATTTT.

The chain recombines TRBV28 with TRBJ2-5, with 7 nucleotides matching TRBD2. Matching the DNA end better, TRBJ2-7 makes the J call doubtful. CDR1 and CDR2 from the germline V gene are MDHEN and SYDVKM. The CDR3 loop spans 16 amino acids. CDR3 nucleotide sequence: TGTGCCAGTTTGACTCGTCGGGCTAGCGGCTCCTACGAGCAGTACTTC. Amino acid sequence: CASLTRRASGSYEQYF.